Below, 32 T cell receptor beta chains from the same sample are listed, as sequenced in a study of cytomegalovirus exposure and HLA in healthy donors. Both 60 Vbeta primers and 13 Jbeta primers went into the PCR. Assay used: immunoSEQ multiplex PCR; TCRdb lists only in-frame clones, some missing. This repertoire shows around 78,000 clones, 72% found once; its top ten account for around 10%. The sequencing input was PBMCs. All receptors derive from a woman aged 40 to 50 in good health and CMV-seropositive.

The J gene is TRBJ2-5, the V gene TRBV14, with D possibly matching TRBD1 (5 bases). The CDR3 consists of 15 residues. From germline, CDR1 is SGHDN and CDR2 FVKESK. Trimming removed 6 bases at V and 1 base at J, with 15 bases between. In nucleotides, the CDR3 is TGTGCCAGCAGTTTACTCAGGGTCCCCCAAGAGACCCAGTACTTC. It encodes CASSLLRVPQETQYF. Combining the CDR3 with reference TRBV14 and TRBJ2-5 gives the whole variable domain EAGVTQFPSHSVIEKGQTVTLRCDPISGHDNLYWYRRVMGKEIKFLLHFVKESKQDESGMPNNRFLAERTGGTYSTLKVQPAELEDSGVYFCASSLLRVPQETQYFGPGTRLLVL.

A note on this clone: One junction end disagrees with the germline gene, perhaps due to a read error. The J gene is TRBJ1-2, the V gene TRBV29-1, with D perhaps TRBD1 (5 bases). CDR1 is SQVTM, CDR2 ANQGSEA, per germline. This CDR3 spans 13 amino acids. The CDR3 spells CSVLRQGNYGYPF. The CDR3 coding sequence is TGCAGCGTTCTTCGGCAGGGTAACTATGGCTACCCCTTC.

This clone has a single count. The gene calls are TRBV7-2 and TRBJ2-7; a possible D gene is TRBD1 (6 bases). V dropped 2 bases and J dropped 5 bases, with 10 bases sitting between them. Germline V gene sequence: CDR1 SGHTA, CDR2 FQGNSA. The CDR3 is 13 residues long. For the CDR3, the DNA is TGTGCCAGCAGCTTACAGGGGACAAACGAGCAGTACTTC. Translated: CASSLQGTNEQYF.

This sequence joins TRBV21-1 and TRBJ1-6; the DNA was not compared with TRBD1, the D call given in the table. TRBV21-1 is a pseudogene segment. This CDR3 has 15 amino acids. As DNA, the CDR3 is TGTGCCAGCAGCAAGGCCCCAGGGGGCGGTTCACCCCTCCACTTT. It is translated as CASSKAPGGGSPLHF.

This chain links TRBV28 with TRBJ2-5, with no clear D. Germline CDR1 reads MDHEN; CDR2 reads SYDVKM. The CDR3 has 14 residues. Trimming left V 7 bases short and J 2 bases short, with 14 bases between. This CDR3 reads CASNAPGLQETQYF. CDR3 coding DNA: TGTGCCAGCAACGCCCCGGGTCTTCAAGAGACCCAGTACTTC.

The genes are TRBV6-5 and TRBJ1-2; 8 bases line up with TRBD1. V was pared by 6 bases and J by 7 bases, with 7 bases of the junction left unmatched. The CDR3 loop spans 13 amino acids. CDR1 is MNHEY and CDR2 is SVGAGI in the germline V gene. CDR3 sequence (DNA): TGTGCCAGCAGCTACGGACAGGGCATTGGCTACACCTTC. Its protein is CASSYGQGIGYTF.

V usage is TRBV6-5 and J usage is TRBJ2-1; D might be TRBD2 (7 bases). Germline CDR1 and CDR2: MNHEY and SVGAGI. Trimming took 6 bases from V and 4 from J, leaving 16 bases between them. This CDR3 spans 15 amino acids. CDR3 bases: TGTGCCAGCAGGACGTCGGGGGGCGGGTACAATGAGCAGTTCTTC. Protein product: CASRTSGGGYNEQFF.

The V gene is TRBV5-1, the J gene TRBJ2-3; TRBD2 might be the D (6 bases). This CDR3 contains 16 residues. V was shortened by 1 base and J by 4 bases, with 16 bases between the two germline ends. Germline CDR1 SGHRS, CDR2 YFSETQ. This CDR3 is CASSLSTGVGADTQYF. The CDR3 region has the DNA TGCGCCAGCAGCTTGAGTACGGGAGTTGGGGCAGATACGCAGTATTTT.

The chain recombines TRBV28 with TRBJ1-2, with 7 nucleotides matching TRBD1. The CDR3 is made up of 15 amino acids. Germline V gives CDR1 MDHEN, CDR2 SYDVKM. Germline trimming cut 9 bases from V and 8 bases from J; bases unmatched to any gene: 18. CDR3 amino acids: CASSEGGGRGHGYTF. DNA of the CDR3: TGTGCCAGTTCGGAAGGGGGCGGAAGAGGACACGGCTACACCTTC.

This rearrangement joins TRBV19 to TRBJ2-6; TRBD2 matches at 11 bases. After removal of 6 bases from V and 0 bases from J, the junction contained 10 bases not matched to a gene. Per germline, CDR1 LNHDA and CDR2 SQIVND (reference sequence). The CDR3 runs to 19 residues. The CDR3, as DNA: TGTGCCAGTAGATCACTCGCTAGCGGGGGGCCCTCTGGGGCCAACGTCCTGACTTTC. Amino acids: CASRSLASGGPSGANVLTF.

The CDR3 sequence: CASTPRTGWHGYTF. CDR3 DNA sequence: TGTGCCAGCACCCCTAGGACAGGGTGGCATGGCTACACCTTC. The chain combines TRBV2 with TRBJ1-2; 8 positions agree with TRBD1. The CDR3 spans 14 residues. The germline V gene has CDR1 SNHLY and CDR2 FYNNEI. Trimming removed 7 bases from V and 6 bases from J; junction bases left unmatched: 10.

The rearrangement links TRBV27 to TRBJ1-1; 10 positions match TRBD1. V lost 6 bases to trimming and J lost 3 bases; unmatched junction nucleotides: 10. The V gene's germline CDR1 is MNHEY and CDR2 SMNVEV (reference sequence). CDR3 length equals 16 residues. Written as DNA, the CDR3 is TGTGCCAGCAGGAAAATTGACAGGGGGCAGGACACTGAAGCTTTCTTT. Translated, it gives CASRKIDRGQDTEAFF.

J is TRBJ1-1 and V is TRBV6-5; no firm D call. The CDR3 covers 15 residues. Germline lookup yields CDR1 MNHEY and CDR2 SVGAGI. The V gene lost 0 bases and the J gene lost 3 bases, with 11 bases spanning the gap. Written as DNA, the CDR3 is TGTGCCAGCAGTTACTCGATAACTCTGGACACTGAAGCTTTCTTT. Translation gives CASSYSITLDTEAFF.

This clone occurred once. This rearrangement joins TRBV28 to TRBJ1-1, with TRBD1 as a possible D gene (5 bases). This CDR3 region has 14 residues. Deletions cut 5 bases from V and 0 bases from J, with 10 bases between. Germline lookup yields CDR1 MDHEN and CDR2 SYDVKM. CDR3 in amino acids: CASSTGGLNTEAFF. In nucleotides, the CDR3 is TGTGCCAGCAGTACCGGGGGTTTGAACACTGAAGCTTTCTTT.

The rearrangement links TRBV7-2 to TRBJ2-7; TRBD1 might be the D (6 bases). Germline V gene data show CDR1 as SGHTA and CDR2 as FQGNSA. The CDR3 sequence is 11 residues long. V gave up 4 bases and J gave up 8 bases, with 9 bases separating them. The CDR3 sequence is CASSSQGQQYF. CDR3 bases: TGTGCCAGCAGCTCACAGGGACAGCAGTACTTC.

The chain combines TRBV4-1 with TRBJ2-1, with 11 bases aligning to TRBD2. Germline V gives CDR1 MGHRA, CDR2 YSYEKL. V gave up 6 bases and J gave up 5 bases; unmatched junction bases: 3. This CDR3 region has 14 residues. CDR3 nucleotides: TGCGCCAGCAGGGGACTAGCGGACGACAATGAGCAGTTCTTC. This gives the protein CASRGLADDNEQFF.

V is TRBV29-1 and J is TRBJ1-2, with a possible D match to TRBD1 (5 bases). Germline-derived CDR1 and CDR2 are SQVTM and ANQGSEA. V gave up 0 bases and J gave up 3 bases, with 17 bases separating them. The CDR3 extends over 16 amino acids. CDR3 sequence (DNA): TGCAGCGTTGAAGAGGGGGGATACGGAGGGGACTATGGCTACACCTTC. Encoded protein: CSVEEGGYGGDYGYTF.

This rearrangement joins TRBV7-9 to TRBJ1-2; D remains ambiguous. V was shortened by 1 base and J by 7 bases, with 10 bases between the two germline ends. Germline assignment: CDR1 SEHNR and CDR2 FQNEAQ (reference sequence). This CDR3 region has 13 residues. The CDR3 nucleotides read TGTGCCAGCAGCTTAGGGCAGGAACGTGGCTACACCTTC. This gives the protein CASSLGQERGYTF.

Written as DNA, the CDR3 is TGTGCCTGGAGTCCCCGACGGGCAGATACGCAGTATTTT. Translation: CAWSPRRADTQYF. The chain links TRBV30 to TRBJ2-3; D not certain. The CDR3 covers 13 residues. Trimming pared 2 bases from V and 4 bases from J, leaving 10 bases between. The germline V gene encodes CDR1 GTSNPN and CDR2 SVGIG (reference sequence).

This rearrangement joins TRBV5-1 to TRBJ2-1; 7 bases map to TRBD2. CDR1 and CDR2 (germline): SGHRS, YFSETQ. The CDR3 totals 20 residues. J was trimmed by 0 bases and V by 0 bases; bases with no gene match: 15. CDR3 coding DNA: TGCGCCAGCAGCTTGGTGGTTAGCGGGTACCCCCCGAGCTCCTACAATGAGCAGTTCTTC. Residues: CASSLVVSGYPPSSYNEQFF.

The chain is built from TRBV27 and TRBJ1-2; D perhaps matches TRBD1 (5 bases). This CDR3 spans 15 amino acids. The germline V gene encodes CDR1 MNHEY and CDR2 SMNVEV (reference sequence). Trimming cost V 5 bases and J 6 bases, with 19 bases left between them. As DNA, the CDR3 is TGTGCCAGCAGTCCCGCTTTGCAGGGTGGCGATGGCTACACCTTC. It yields the protein CASSPALQGGDGYTF.

Judged by abundance, this clone is medium-sized (0.01 to 0.1%). This rearrangement joins TRBV6-5 to TRBJ2-7; a weak D match, TRBD1 (7 bases). Per germline, CDR1 MNHEY and CDR2 SVGAGI. This CDR3 is built from 13 residues. V lost 6 bases and J 5 bases, leaving 14 bases between the germline ends. The CDR3 loop is CASSLQGGDEQYF. The CDR3 nucleotides read TGTGCCAGCAGCCTCCAGGGGGGCGACGAGCAGTACTTC.

The V call is TRBV7-9, the J call TRBJ2-7; tentatively, D is TRBD1 (5 bases). CDR1 SEHNR and CDR2 FQNEAQ come from the germline V gene (reference sequence). The CDR3 spans 13 residues. The V gene lost 8 bases and the J gene lost 0 bases, with 11 bases spanning the gap. CDR3: CASSGPSSYEQYF. The CDR3 DNA is TGTGCCAGCTCAGGGCCGAGCTCCTACGAGCAGTACTTC.

This rearrangement joins TRBV5-1 to TRBJ2-1; TRBD2 agrees at 13 bases. The length of the CDR3 is 18 residues. Germline V gene data show CDR1 as SGHRS and CDR2 as YFSETQ. V lost 5 bases and J lost 0; bases outside the gene matches: 8. CDR3 nucleotide sequence: TGCGCCAGCAGGCCGACTAGCGGGGGGCCAAGCTCCTACAATGAGCAGTTCTTC. It codes for CASRPTSGGPSSYNEQFF.

The rearrangement joins TRBV5-1 to TRBJ2-6, with TRBD1 identical over 7 bases. CDR3 size: 18 residues. Trimming removed 1 base from V and 1 base from J; junction bases left unmatched: 8. The germline CDR1 and CDR2 sequences are SGHRS and YFSETQ. CDR3: CASSLKNQQGSGANVLTF. The CDR3 bases are TGCGCCAGCAGCTTGAAAAACCAACAGGGGTCTGGGGCCAACGTCCTGACTTTC.

This clone appeared a single time. The chain has TRBV7-2 and TRBJ2-2, with D unclear. The CDR3 sequence is 13 residues long. Germline V gene data show CDR1 as SGHTA and CDR2 as FQGNSA. V lost 1 base to trimming and J lost 4 bases, with 4 bases between them. CDR3: CASSLGSTGELFF. CDR3 nucleotide sequence: TGTGCCAGCAGCTTAGGGAGCACCGGGGAGCTGTTTTTT.

This clone was recorded at least ten times. CDR3 nucleotide sequence: TGCAGCGTGGCGTTTGAACAGGGAAGAGGTCAGCCCCAGCATTTT. This gives the protein CSVAFEQGRGQPQHF. The chain recombines TRBV29-1 with TRBJ1-5; maybe TRBD1 (6 bases). CDR1 SQVTM and CDR2 ANQGSEA come from the germline V gene. This CDR3 is built from 15 residues. Trimming pared 6 bases from V and 6 bases from J, leaving 21 bases between.

The V call is TRBV6-1, the J call TRBJ2-1; 10 nucleotides agree with TRBD2. Germline loops: CDR1 MNHNS, CDR2 SASEGT. CDR3 length: 16 residues. Trimming removed 1 base from V and 12 bases from J; junction bases left unmatched: 12. The chain's CDR3 is CASSEEGASGGGGQFF. In nucleotides, the CDR3 is TGTGCCAGCAGTGAAGAGGGGGCTAGCGGGGGTGGGGGGCAGTTCTTC.

A word on this clone: One end of the junction is discordant with germline, which a read error may explain. J is TRBJ1-2 and V is TRBV29-1; D may be TRBD1 (6 bases). Germline V CDR1 and CDR2: SQVTM, ANQGSEA. The CDR3 is 13 amino acids. The CDR3 is CSVRQATNYGYPF. CDR3 DNA: TGCAGCGTTAGACAGGCAACTAACTATGGCTACCCCTTC.

This clone was seen a few times. This chain links TRBV5-1 with TRBJ2-2; possibly TRBD2 for D (6 bases). Trimming took off 4 bases at V and 5 bases at J, with 18 bases between the two ends. The CDR3 is 16 residues long. Germline V lookup: CDR1 SGHRS, CDR2 YFSETQ. The CDR3 DNA is TGCGCCAGCAGCGGTGATTTGGGACGGGAGACCGGGGAGCTGTTTTTT. Amino acid sequence: CASSGDLGRETGELFF.

The chain links TRBV11-2 to TRBJ1-1, with D unresolved. This CDR3 has 16 residues. CDR1 is SGHAT, CDR2 FQNNGV, per germline. V was clipped by 4 bases and J by 0 bases, with 15 bases between them. As DNA, the CDR3 is TGTGCCAGCAGCTCCCCGAGCGGGCGGTTGAACACTGAAGCTTTCTTT. Translated: CASSSPSGRLNTEAFF.

There are a few counts of this clone. The DNA is left out, because the CDR3 cannot be placed on it with certainty; the CDR3 is given as TCRdb lists it. V and J are TRBV28 and TRBJ2-2; the table's D call, TRBD1, has no DNA check behind it. The CDR3 length is 15 residues, termini included. The V gene's germline CDR1 is MDHEN and CDR2 SYDVKM. The CDR3 here is CASRNTGQYFGELFF.